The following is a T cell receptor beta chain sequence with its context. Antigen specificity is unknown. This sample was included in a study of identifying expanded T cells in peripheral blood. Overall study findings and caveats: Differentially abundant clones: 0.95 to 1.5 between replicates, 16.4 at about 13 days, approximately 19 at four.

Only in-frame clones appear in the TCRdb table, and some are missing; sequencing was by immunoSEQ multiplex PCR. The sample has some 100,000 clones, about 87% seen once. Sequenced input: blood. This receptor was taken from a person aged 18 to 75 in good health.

CDR3 in amino acids: CAARTDRTYNEQFF. As DNA, the CDR3 is TGTGCCGCAAGGACCGACAGGACCTACAATGAGCAGTTCTTC. The chain recombines TRBV2 with TRBJ2-1; weak D call: TRBD1 (6 bases). The germline gives CDR1 SNHLY, CDR2 FYNNEI. The CDR3 consists of 14 residues. The germline V and J ends were trimmed by 11 bases and 2 bases, with 16 bases remaining between them.